Sequencing of this T cell receptor beta chain was carried out in a study of blood T cell repertoires in COVID-19. Study in general: COVID-19 samples, acute and convalescent, were from the United States, Italy and Spain.

V dropped 2 bases and J dropped 9 bases, with 16 bases sitting between them. The CDR3 totals 13 residues. CDR1 SQVTM and CDR2 ANQGSEA come from the germline V gene. Generated by immunoSEQ multiplex PCR, the TCRdb table keeps only in-frame clones and is missing some. This sample has 200,000 to 300,000 clones, with about 87% found just once. The Seattle patients joined while their infection was active and were tracked longitudinally afterward. The rearrangement joins TRBV29-1 to TRBJ1-2, with D possibly being TRBD1 (6 bases). Sequences were obtained from peripheral blood. The receptor was isolated from a woman aged 55 to 70 with COVID-19, enrolled during active disease. The CDR3 region has the DNA TGCAGCGTTGAAAACCTACAGGGCAAAAGCTACACCTTC. It translates to CSVENLQGKSYTF. Based on the CDR3 plus reference TRBV29-1 and TRBJ1-2, the full variable domain is SAVISQKPSRDICQRGTSLTIQCQVDSQVTMMFWYRQQPGQSLTLIATANQGSEATYESGFVIDKFPISRPNLTFSTLTVSNMSPEDSSIYLCSVENLQGKSYTFGSGTRLTVV.